Shown below are 8 T cell receptor beta chains from a single sample sequenced in a study of T cell responses to AZD1222 COVID-19 vaccine. Method: immunoSEQ multiplex PCR; TCRdb's copy keeps in-frame clones and lacks some. The table records under 150,000 clones, over 85% of them present only once. Specimen: peripheral blood, collected on day 0 of AZD1222 vaccination. Every receptor here comes from an adult in good health.

The chain employs TRBV4-3 and TRBJ1-1, with a weak D call TRBD1 (5 bases). Per the germline V gene, CDR1 is LGHNA and CDR2 is YSLEER. V was shortened by 1 base and J by 6 bases, with 15 bases between the two germline ends. The CDR3 is 15 residues long. The CDR3 reads CASSQVGGFLPEAFF. The CDR3 coding sequence is TGCGCCAGCAGCCAAGTGGGGGGGTTCCTACCTGAAGCTTTCTTT.

V is TRBV5-4 and J is TRBJ1-6; D gene ambiguous. The V end lost 1 base, the J end lost 5 bases, and 7 bases lay between the germline ends. Germline lookup yields CDR1 SGHNT and CDR2 YYREEE (reference sequence). This CDR3 is 14 amino acids long. CDR3 sequence: CASSLYGDNSPLHF. The CDR3 region has the DNA TGTGCCAGCAGCTTGTACGGAGATAATTCACCCCTCCACTTT.

This clone was seen a single time. The genes are TRBV11-3 and TRBJ1-1; D gene ambiguous. Germline values: CDR1 SGHNT, CDR2 YENEEA. The CDR3 length is 16 residues. V was trimmed by 2 bases and J by 3 bases, leaving 16 bases between them. CDR3 in amino acids: CASSLCREVWDTEAFF. CDR3 DNA sequence: TGTGCCAGCAGCTTATGTAGGGAAGTGTGGGACACTGAAGCTTTCTTT.

As to this clone: The sample has other DNA sequences that encode this CDR3 too. This chain links TRBV13 with TRBJ1-2, with D unresolved. The length of the CDR3 is 13 residues. V was cut by 2 bases and J by 4 bases, with 8 bases left in between. Looked up from germline, CDR1 is PRHDT and CDR2 is FYEKMQ (reference sequence). The CDR3 DNA reads as TGTGCCAGCAGCTTAACACAGAGCTATGGCTACACCTTC. Translation: CASSLTQSYGYTF.

This clone was detected only a few times. The rearrangement links TRBV6-5 to TRBJ2-1, with TRBD2 as a possible D gene (6 bases). Germline V gene sequence: CDR1 MNHEY, CDR2 SVGAGI. This CDR3 has 15 residues. V was shortened by 5 bases and J by 5 bases, with 16 bases between the two germline ends. The CDR3 reads CASSPRRGTDNEQFF. CDR3 DNA: TGTGCCAGCAGTCCCCGCCGCGGGACCGACAATGAGCAGTTCTTC.

The V and J genes are TRBV29-1 and TRBJ2-7; D not certain. The CDR3 runs to 13 residues. The V end lost 0 bases, the J end lost 4 bases, and 10 bases lay between the germline ends. Germline CDR1 SQVTM, CDR2 ANQGSEA. The CDR3 loop reads CSVEDQKGYEQYF. DNA of the CDR3: TGCAGCGTTGAAGATCAGAAGGGATACGAGCAGTACTTC.

The chain carries TRBV19 and TRBJ2-5, with D possibly matching TRBD2 (6 bases). Per the germline V gene, CDR1 is LNHDA and CDR2 is SQIVND (reference sequence). V was pared by 4 bases and J by 3 bases, with 9 bases between. CDR3 length: 13 amino acids. CDR3 sequence reads: CASSTSGEETQYF. The CDR3 coding sequence is TGTGCCAGTAGTACCTCGGGAGAAGAGACCCAGTACTTC.

The rearrangement uses TRBV21-1 and TRBJ2-3; TRBD1, the table's D call, was not compared with the DNA. TRBV21-1 counts as a pseudogene. The CDR3 has 15 amino acids. CDR3 nucleotide sequence: TGTGCCAGCAGCCTATTCCAGCAGGGCACAGATACGCAGTATTTT. This gives the protein CASSLFQQGTDTQYF.